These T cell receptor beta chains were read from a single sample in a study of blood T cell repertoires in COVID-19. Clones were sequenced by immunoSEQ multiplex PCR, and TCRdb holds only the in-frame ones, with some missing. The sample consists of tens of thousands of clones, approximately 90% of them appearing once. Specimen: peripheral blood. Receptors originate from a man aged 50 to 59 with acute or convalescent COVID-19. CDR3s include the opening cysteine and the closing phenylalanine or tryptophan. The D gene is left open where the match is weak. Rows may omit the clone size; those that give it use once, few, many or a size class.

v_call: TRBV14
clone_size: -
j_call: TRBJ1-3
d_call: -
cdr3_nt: TGTGCCAGCAGCCAGTCATCTGGAAACACCATATATTTT
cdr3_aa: CASSQSSGNTIYF

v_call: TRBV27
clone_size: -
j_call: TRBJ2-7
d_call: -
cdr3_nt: TGTGCCAGCAGGTTCCAGTTCTCCTACGAGCAGTACTTC
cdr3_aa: CASRFQFSYEQYF

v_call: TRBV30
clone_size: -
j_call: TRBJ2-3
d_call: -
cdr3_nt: TGTGCCTGGAGTCCAGACGGGACTTATACGCAGTATTTT
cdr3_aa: CAWSPDGTYTQYF

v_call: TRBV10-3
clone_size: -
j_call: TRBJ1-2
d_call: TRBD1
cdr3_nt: TGTGCCATCAGTGACCCGGGGACAGGCACGCTGGGCTACACCTTC
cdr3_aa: CAISDPGTGTLGYTF

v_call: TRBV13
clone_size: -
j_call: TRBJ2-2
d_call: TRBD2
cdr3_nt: TGTGCCAGCAGCCCAACTAGCGGGAGAGTTCTCTCCGGGGAGCTGTTTTTT
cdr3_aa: CASSPTSGRVLSGELFF

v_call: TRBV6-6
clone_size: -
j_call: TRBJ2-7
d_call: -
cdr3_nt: TGTGCCAGCAGTTACTCGTCCCAGGATGAGCAGTACTTC
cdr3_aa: CASSYSSQDEQYF

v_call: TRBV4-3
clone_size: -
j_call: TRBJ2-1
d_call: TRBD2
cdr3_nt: TGCGCCAGCAGTCAAGCGGGACTCGGGAACAATGAGCAGTTCTTC
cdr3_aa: CASSQAGLGNNEQFF

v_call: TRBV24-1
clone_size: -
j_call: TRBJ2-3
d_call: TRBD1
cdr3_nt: TGTGCCACCAGTGACTGGGGACAGGGAGGAACAGATACGCAGTATTTT
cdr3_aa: CATSDWGQGGTDTQYF

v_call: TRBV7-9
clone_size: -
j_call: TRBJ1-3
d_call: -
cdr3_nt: TGTGCCAGCAGCTTAAGTATAGGGGAACACTCTGGAAACACCATATATTTT
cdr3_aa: CASSLSIGEHSGNTIYF

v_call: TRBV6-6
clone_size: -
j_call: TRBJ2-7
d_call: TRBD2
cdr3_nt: TGTGCCAGCAGTTACTTGCTAGCGGGAGGCGAGCAGTACTTC
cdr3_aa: CASSYLLAGGEQYF

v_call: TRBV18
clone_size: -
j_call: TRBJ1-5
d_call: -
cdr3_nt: TGTGCCAGCTCCGGACCCAGTAGGGGCGACCGTCAGCCCCAGCATTTT
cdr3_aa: CASSGPSRGDRQPQHF

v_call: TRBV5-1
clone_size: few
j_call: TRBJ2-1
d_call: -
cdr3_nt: TGCGCCAGCAGCTTGGGGTATAGCGGCTCCTACAATGAGCAGTTCTTC
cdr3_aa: CASSLGYSGSYNEQFF

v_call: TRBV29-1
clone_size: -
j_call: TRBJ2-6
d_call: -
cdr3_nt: TGCAGCGTTCTCGAGATCACTGGGGCCAACGTCCTGACTTTC
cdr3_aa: CSVLEITGANVLTF

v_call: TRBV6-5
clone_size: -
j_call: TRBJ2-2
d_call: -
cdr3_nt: TGTGCCAGCAGTTACGAGCCCGGACGCGGGACCGGGGAGCTGTTTTTT
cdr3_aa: CASSYEPGRGTGELFF

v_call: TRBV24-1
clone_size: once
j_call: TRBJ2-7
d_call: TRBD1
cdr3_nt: TGTGCCACCAGTGATTACTACAGGGGGCAAGGGCAGTACTTC
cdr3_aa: CATSDYYRGQGQYF

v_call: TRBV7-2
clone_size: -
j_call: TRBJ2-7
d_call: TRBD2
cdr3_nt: TGTGCCAGCAGCTCGCTAGCGGGAGGGCGGGTATACGAGCAGTACTTC
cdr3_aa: CASSSLAGGRVYEQYF

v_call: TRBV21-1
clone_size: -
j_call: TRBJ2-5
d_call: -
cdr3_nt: TGTGCCAGCAGCAAAGATCAACAGCAAGAGACCCAGTACTTC
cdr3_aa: CASSKDQQQETQYF

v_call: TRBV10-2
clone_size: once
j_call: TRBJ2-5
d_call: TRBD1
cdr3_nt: TGCGCCAGCAGTGGGAACAGGGGAGTTGAGACCCAGTACTTC
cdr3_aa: CASSGNRGVETQYF

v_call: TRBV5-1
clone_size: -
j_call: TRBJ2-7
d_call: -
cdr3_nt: TGCGCCAGCAGCTCTAAACTTGACACGTCCTACGAGCAGTACTTC
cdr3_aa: CASSSKLDTSYEQYF

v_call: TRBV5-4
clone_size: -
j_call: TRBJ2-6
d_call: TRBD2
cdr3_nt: TGTGCCAGCAGCTTACGGACTAGGGACGTCCTGACTTTC
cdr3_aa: CASSLRTRDVLTF